One sample yielded the 30 T cell receptor beta chains listed below, sequenced in a study of cytomegalovirus exposure and HLA in healthy donors. This PCR relied on a set of 60 Vbeta primers and 13 Jbeta primers. The protocol was immunoSEQ multiplex PCR, while the TCRdb copy is restricted to in-frame clones and leaves out a portion. The sample has roughly 200,000 clones, 75% to 90% seen once. Input material: PBMCs. Receptor source: a woman aged 18-29 years in good health and CMV-seronegative.

This clone has only one observation. The J gene is TRBJ1-4, the V gene TRBV19, with 8 bases aligning to TRBD1. V was clipped by 2 bases and J by 8 bases; unmatched bases: 4. The CDR3 is 14 amino acids. The germline V gene encodes CDR1 LNHDA and CDR2 SQIVND (reference sequence). The CDR3 region is CASSIRQGPEKLFF. The CDR3 bases are TGTGCCAGTAGTATACGACAGGGGCCCGAAAAACTGTTTTTT.

This clone was seen only once. The chain employs TRBV19 and TRBJ2-7, with D maybe TRBD1 (6 bases). CDR1 is LNHDA, CDR2 SQIVND, per germline (reference sequence). This CDR3 contains 14 residues. Between the trimmed V and J ends, which lost 3 bases and 5 bases, there was a span of 14 bases. CDR3 DNA: TGTGCCAGTAGTATCGCCGCAGGGGCCCACGAGCAGTACTTC. Protein sequence: CASSIAAGAHEQYF.

The V gene is TRBV19, the J gene TRBJ2-1; 13 bases map to TRBD2. CDR3 length equals 15 residues. Germline V gene sequence: CDR1 LNHDA, CDR2 SQIVND (reference sequence). The junction had 4 bases not matched to a gene; V was cut back by 5 bases and J by 6 bases. The CDR3, as DNA: TGTGCCAGTAGTCCTGGGACTAGCGGGGTCAATGAGCAGTTCTTC. It encodes CASSPGTSGVNEQFF.

V gene TRBV4-1 combines with J gene TRBJ2-3, with 9 bases fitting TRBD2. CDR3 length equals 16 residues. The ends lost 3 bases at V and 2 bases at J; junction bases unmatched: 6. Per the germline V gene, CDR1 is MGHRA and CDR2 is YSYEKL. The CDR3 sequence: CASSQRSSGVTDTQYF. The CDR3 DNA sequence: TGCGCCAGCAGCCAGAGGTCTAGCGGGGTCACAGATACGCAGTATTTT.

V is TRBV18 and J is TRBJ2-7, with a possible D match to TRBD1 (5 bases). Germline values: CDR1 KGHSH, CDR2 LQKENI. The length of the CDR3 is 12 residues. Trimming cost V 6 bases and J 3 bases, with 9 bases left between them. The CDR3 is CASSPDIYEQYF. CDR3 nucleotides: TGTGCCAGCTCCCCGGACATCTACGAGCAGTACTTC.

The chain recombines TRBV4-3 with TRBJ2-7; D may be TRBD2 (5 bases). Trimming stripped 1 base from V and 0 bases from J, with 7 bases between. This CDR3 comprises 14 residues. Germline V CDR1 and CDR2: LGHNA, YSLEER. Written as DNA, the CDR3 is TGCGCCAGCAGCCAAGTAGGGAGCTCCTACGAGCAGTACTTC. Its translation: CASSQVGSSYEQYF.

This chain joins TRBV18 and TRBJ2-3, with D perhaps matching TRBD2 (5 bases). Looked up from germline, CDR1 is KGHSH and CDR2 is LQKENI. The CDR3 sequence is 13 residues long. Trimming took off 2 bases at V and 6 bases at J, with 9 bases between the two ends. CDR3 residues: CASSPSRGDTQYF. For the CDR3, the DNA is TGTGCCAGCTCACCATCCAGAGGGGATACGCAGTATTTT. The complete variable domain, with remaining parts taken from reference TRBV18 and TRBJ2-3, reads NAGVMQNPRHLVRRRGQEARLRCSPMKGHSHVYWYRQLPEEGLKFMVYLQKENIIDESGMPKERFSAEFPKEGPSILRIQQVVRGDSAAYFCASSPSRGDTQYFGPGTRLTVL.

The rearrangement joins TRBV6-5 to TRBJ1-2, with D maybe TRBD1 (5 bases). This CDR3 has 14 residues. Germline V CDR1 and CDR2: MNHEY, SVGAGI. Trimming took 5 bases from V and 4 from J, leaving 14 bases between them. CDR3: CASSPQTASYGYTF. For the CDR3, the DNA is TGTGCCAGCAGTCCACAGACAGCTAGCTATGGCTACACCTTC.

The chain couples TRBV7-9 to TRBJ2-7, with TRBD1 as a possible D gene (6 bases). Germline-derived CDR1 and CDR2 are SEHNR and FQNEAQ (reference sequence). There are 14 residues in the CDR3. V was trimmed by 5 bases and J by 6 bases, leaving 17 bases between them. The CDR3 loop reads CASSETTTGREQYF. In nucleotides, the CDR3 is TGTGCCAGCAGCGAGACTACGACAGGACGCGAGCAGTACTTC.

The chain uses TRBV4-1 and TRBJ2-1, with 8 bases identical to TRBD1. V dropped 4 bases and J dropped 8; count of bases not matched to a gene: 4. Germline CDR1 reads MGHRA; CDR2 reads YSYEKL. The CDR3 totals 13 residues. Here the CDR3 DNA reads TGCGCCAGCAGCCGAGACAGGGGCGATGAGCAGTTCTTC. Residues: CASSRDRGDEQFF.

The rearrangement joins TRBV4-3 to TRBJ2-2; D gene unclear. The germline V gene encodes CDR1 LGHNA and CDR2 YSLEER. The CDR3 has 14 residues. V gave up 8 bases and J gave up 0 bases, with 10 bases separating them. The CDR3 coding sequence is TGCGCCAGCTCAGGTACCGCGAACACCGGGGAGCTGTTTTTT. Translated: CASSGTANTGELFF.

This rearrangement joins TRBV5-1 to TRBJ2-3; perhaps TRBD2 as D (6 bases). Germline assignment: CDR1 SGHRS and CDR2 YFSETQ. The CDR3 spans 16 residues. With 0 bases removed from V and 0 bases from J, the gap between germline ends came to 11 bases. Written as DNA, the CDR3 is TGCGCCAGCAGCTTGGAAGGTAGCGGTAGCACAGATACGCAGTATTTT. This translates into CASSLEGSGSTDTQYF. The full variable domain, rest sourced from reference TRBV5-1 and TRBJ2-3, is KAGVTQTPRYLIKTRGQQVTLSCSPISGHRSVSWYQQTPGQGLQFLFEYFSETQRNKGNFPGRFSGRQFSNSRSEMNVSTLELGDSALYLCASSLEGSGSTDTQYFGPGTRLTVL.

The chain recombines TRBV19 with TRBJ1-1, with unresolved D. Germline CDR1 and CDR2: LNHDA and SQIVND (reference sequence). Trimming took off 2 bases at V and 0 bases at J, with 16 bases between the two ends. The CDR3 totals 17 residues. The CDR3 nucleotides read TGTGCCAGTAGTATACGTAACACCAGGTGGATGAACACTGAAGCTTTCTTT. It specifies CASSIRNTRWMNTEAFF.

The chain is built from TRBV10-2 and TRBJ1-1; no clear D gene. The CDR3 covers 12 residues. Trimming removed 5 bases at V and 5 bases at J, with 9 bases between. Germline CDR1 and CDR2: WSHSY and SAAADI. This CDR3 is CASSLGRTEAFF. CDR3 nucleotide sequence: TGCGCCAGCAGTCTAGGGAGAACTGAAGCTTTCTTT.

This clone was picked up a small number of times. The chain has TRBV2 and TRBJ1-6; D is undetermined. Trimming removed 7 bases at V and 9 bases at J, with 13 bases between. The CDR3 is made up of 13 amino acids. Germline values: CDR1 SNHLY, CDR2 FYNNEI. CDR3 sequence reads: CASKGASGSPLHF. The DNA of the CDR3 is TGTGCCAGCAAGGGCGCCAGCGGTTCACCCCTCCACTTT.

The J gene is TRBJ1-2, the V gene TRBV28; a weak D match, TRBD1 (5 bases). CDR3 length: 17 amino acids. V lost 3 bases to trimming and J lost 5 bases, with 22 bases between them. Germline CDR1 MDHEN, CDR2 SYDVKM. Written as DNA, the CDR3 is TGTGCCAGCAGTTTGACGATGTTGGAGGGGTTAGATTATGGCTACACCTTC. It yields the protein CASSLTMLEGLDYGYTF.

The chain carries TRBV6-6 and TRBJ2-7; TRBD1 might be the D (6 bases). V was cut by 4 bases and J by 5 bases, with 12 bases left in between. CDR1 is MNHNY, CDR2 SVGAGI, per germline (reference sequence). The CDR3 spans 13 residues. CDR3 protein: CASSSRGYDEQYF. CDR3 in DNA: TGTGCCAGCAGTTCGAGGGGGTACGACGAGCAGTACTTC.

CDR3 nucleotides: TGCGCCAGCAGAGGGACAGCCAATGACAATGAGCAGTTCTTC. Translating it yields CASRGTANDNEQFF. The V gene is TRBV5-1, the J gene TRBJ2-1, with 7 positions matching TRBD1. Germline CDR1 SGHRS, CDR2 YFSETQ. The CDR3 contains 14 residues. V dropped 5 bases and J dropped 5; count of bases not matched to a gene: 7.

The rearrangement joins TRBV7-2 to TRBJ2-2; no firm D call. The V gene lost 1 base and the J gene lost 0 bases, with 15 bases spanning the gap. Germline CDR1 is SGHTA and CDR2 is FQGNSA. The CDR3 has 18 amino acids. CDR3 nucleotides: TGTGCCAGCAGCTTAGAAGTGTTTGGGCATACGAACACCGGGGAGCTGTTTTTT. Residues: CASSLEVFGHTNTGELFF.

The chain joins TRBV11-3 to TRBJ1-2; a possible D gene is TRBD1 (5 bases). This CDR3 is built from 15 residues. V gave up 5 bases and J gave up 9 bases, with 22 bases separating them. Germline CDR1 and CDR2: SGHNT and YENEEA. CDR3 region: CASSQDPRAQGRYTF. In nucleotides, the CDR3 is TGTGCCAGCAGCCAAGACCCTAGGGCGCAGGGCCGCTACACCTTC.

This sequence joins TRBV5-1 and TRBJ1-1, with D possibly matching TRBD1 (6 bases). Per the germline V gene, CDR1 is SGHRS and CDR2 is YFSETQ. V was shortened by 2 bases and J by 1 base, with 9 bases between the two germline ends. CDR3 length: 14 amino acids. The CDR3 spells CASSLLGANTEAFF. CDR3 nucleotide sequence: TGCGCCAGCAGCTTATTGGGGGCGAACACTGAAGCTTTCTTT.

The chain links TRBV4-3 to TRBJ2-2; no clear D gene. Germline lookup yields CDR1 LGHNA and CDR2 YSLEER. The CDR3 is 18 residues long. V lost 0 bases and J lost 3, with 17 bases in between. The CDR3 is CASSQDRTTIRYTGELFF. CDR3 nucleotides: TGCGCCAGCAGCCAAGATCGAACCACTATTCGGTACACCGGGGAGCTGTTTTTT.

V and J are TRBV2 and TRBJ2-7; 7 bases agree with TRBD1. Germline CDR1 reads SNHLY; CDR2 reads FYNNEI. This CDR3 is 14 amino acids long. Trimming at V came to 2 bases and at J to 1 base, leaving 2 bases not matched to a gene. This chain's CDR3 is CASSEQGQSYEQYF. Here the CDR3 DNA reads TGTGCCAGCAGTGAACAGGGACAGTCCTACGAGCAGTACTTC.

The CDR3, as DNA: TGTGCCAGCAGTGGAGTCGGGACAGGGGGTTATAATTCACCCCTCCACTTT. This translates into CASSGVGTGGYNSPLHF. The chain employs TRBV5-4 and TRBJ1-6, with 11 bases aligning to TRBD1. The CDR3 consists of 17 residues. The V gene's germline CDR1 is SGHNT and CDR2 YYREEE (reference sequence). V trimming: 5 bases; J trimming: 4 bases; junction bases outside the gene matches: 8.

The chain combines TRBV7-2 with TRBJ1-5, with D possibly matching TRBD1 (5 bases). The V end was cut by 2 bases, the J end by 5 bases, with 7 bases between. The germline CDR1 and CDR2 sequences are SGHTA and FQGNSA. The length of the CDR3 is 13 residues. CDR3 nucleotides: TGTGCCAGCAGCTTATGGGGGGATCAGCCCCAGCATTTT. Translating it yields CASSLWGDQPQHF. Supplemented by reference TRBV7-2 and TRBJ1-5, the full variable domain reads GAGVSQSPSNKVTEKGKDVELRCDPISGHTALYWYRQSLGQGLEFLIYFQGNSAPDKSGLPSDRFSAERTGGSVSTLTIQRTQQEDSAVYLCASSLWGDQPQHFGDGTRLSIL.

The chain links TRBV18 to TRBJ1-5; 7 nucleotides align to TRBD1. CDR1 and CDR2 (germline): KGHSH, LQKENI. Trimming removed 6 bases from V and 0 bases from J; junction bases left unmatched: 5. The CDR3 runs 15 residues. The CDR3 nucleotides read TGTGCCAGCTCGACGACAGGGAGTAGCAATCAGCCCCAGCATTTT. Translating it yields CASSTTGSSNQPQHF.

This chain uses TRBV20-1 with TRBJ1-2; a possible D gene is TRBD1 (5 bases). V was shortened by 6 bases and J by 6 bases, with 11 bases between the two germline ends. Germline-derived CDR1 and CDR2 are DFQATT and SNEGSKA (reference sequence). The CDR3 is 11 amino acids. Written as DNA, the CDR3 is TGCAGTGCCACCCCAGGGAATGGCTACACCTTC. Protein: CSATPGNGYTF.

The rearrangement uses TRBV19 and TRBJ2-7; 9 bases align to TRBD1. The trim removed 6 bases at V and 4 bases at J, leaving 7 bases unmatched. Germline V gene data show CDR1 as LNHDA and CDR2 as SQIVND (reference sequence). The CDR3 has 14 amino acids. The CDR3 region has the DNA TGTGCCAGTAGCCCGTCGGGGACAGGGTACGAGCAGTACTTC. Amino acids: CASSPSGTGYEQYF.

The chain employs TRBV9 and TRBJ2-7; the D is unclear. This CDR3 has 14 amino acids. Germline V gene data show CDR1 as SGDLS and CDR2 as YYNGEE. Trimming stripped 1 base from V and 1 base from J, with 9 bases between. The CDR3: CASSVSSVSYEQYF. The CDR3 bases are TGTGCCAGCAGCGTATCATCGGTATCCTACGAGCAGTACTTC. Full variable domain (remainder filled in from reference TRBV9 and TRBJ2-7): DSGVTQTPKHLITATGQRVTLRCSPRSGDLSVYWYQQSLDQGLQFLIQYYNGEERAKGNILERFSAQQFPDLHSELNLSSLELGDSALYFCASSVSSVSYEQYFGPGTRLTVT.

V and J are TRBV12-2 and TRBJ2-5; the table assigns TRBD1, which was not confirmed against the DNA. Judging by the DNA end, TRBJ2-7 fits better; the J call may be wrong. TRBV12-2 is listed as a pseudogene. The CDR3 totals 16 residues. The chain's CDR3 is CASRLKVEGQPYEQYF. CDR3 DNA: TGTGCAAGTCGCTTAAAGGTAGAGGGACAGCCCTACGAGCAGTACTTC.